This TCR beta chain was captured by sequencing in a study of OX40 agonist ivuxolimab in advanced cancers. Study-level background: Hepatocellular carcinoma, melanoma, renal cell or head and neck cancer affected the dose-escalation patients. Aged about 23 to 90 with a mean of 60 years, they were more than 80% male.

General observations from the study: On average, CD8+ T cells had more expanded clones than CD4+. Doses of 0.1 to 3.0 mg/kg were accompanied by clonal expansion of CD4+ and CD8+ blood T cells by week 6.

With respect to this clone: As yet, its antigen is unknown.

V was clipped by 1 base and J by 4 bases; unmatched bases: 17. The CDR3 length is 20 residues. CDR1 is LGHNA, CDR2 YNFKEQ, per germline. Sequenced by immunoSEQ multiplex PCR; TCRdb stores in-frame clones only, minus some. The sample includes around 140,000 clones, 90% of them seen just once. This chain connects TRBV4-2 to TRBJ2-7, with 12 bases aligning to TRBD2. This specimen consisted of CD4+ or CD8+ T cells sorted from blood, obtained in a trial of the OX40 agonist ivuxolimab. This clonotype was sampled from an adult with an advanced solid tumor such as melanoma, head and neck, liver or kidney cancer. This CDR3 reads CASSQALEASGRVGKYEQYF. CDR3 bases: TGTGCCAGCAGCCAAGCCCTTGAAGCTAGCGGGAGGGTAGGCAAGTACGAGCAGTACTTC.